The 27 T cell receptor beta chains reported below all come from one sample, sequenced in a study of regulatory T cells in long-lasting Graves disease. The TCR beta library used iRepertoire HTBI primers with Arm-PCR amplification of CDR3. TCRdb passed the multiplex PCR reads through MiXCR, listing each CDR3 protein once. The profile shows hundreds of thousands of distinct CDR3 sequences, 16% of them singletons. Time point: newly diagnosed GD, antithyroid drugs for less than 3 months. Preparation of the TCR library used RNA extracted from PBMCs. These sequences were also reported in another study, on T cells in Graves' hyperthyroidism and ophthalmopathy.

Sequenced material: peripheral blood mononuclear cells (PBMCs), taken at new diagnosis, from a patient treated with antithyroid drugs. The origin of the receptors is a man in his forties with Graves disease.

The chain combines TRBV4-3 with TRBJ2-7; D is unresolved. The germline CDR1 and CDR2 sequences are LGHNA and YSLEER. The V end was cut by 2 bases, the J end by 7 bases, with 18 bases between. The CDR3 loop spans 15 amino acids. The CDR3 region has the DNA TGCGCCAGCAGCCAACAAGCCCCGGTGGGAAATGAGCAGTACTTC. Its protein is CASSQQAPVGNEQYF.

This clonotype was detected many times. The chain is built from TRBV7-2 and TRBJ1-3; D gene uncertain. Germline V CDR1 and CDR2: SGHTA, FQGNSA. CDR3 length equals 14 residues. Deletions cut 5 bases from V and 4 bases from J, with 12 bases between. The DNA of the CDR3 is TGTGCCAGCAGCCCGGCACCCTCGGGAAACACCATATATTTT. It is translated as CASSPAPSGNTIYF. The variable domain in full, completed from reference TRBV7-2 and TRBJ1-3, reads GAGVSQSPSNKVTEKGKDVELRCDPISGHTALYWYRQSLGQGLEFLIYFQGNSAPDKSGLPSDRFSAERTGGSVSTLTIQRTQQEDSAVYLCASSPAPSGNTIYFGEGSWLTVV.

The J gene is TRBJ2-5, the V gene TRBV6-2 or TRBV6-3; TRBD1 matches 9 bases. The CDR3 consists of 16 residues. CDR1 and CDR2 (germline): MNHEY, SVGEGT. Germline trimming cut 4 bases from V and 2 bases from J; bases unmatched to any gene: 8. The CDR3 sequence is CASSFSETGGQETQYF. CDR3 in DNA: TGTGCCAGCAGTTTCTCAGAGACAGGGGGACAAGAGACCCAGTACTTC.

This chain links TRBV20-1 with TRBJ2-3, with TRBD2 matching over 8 bases. J gave up 0 bases and V 7 bases, and 3 bases lay outside the gene matches. The V gene's germline CDR1 is DFQATT and CDR2 SNEGSKA (reference sequence). This CDR3 is 13 amino acids long. Here the CDR3 DNA reads TGCAGTGGGTCTAGCGGGAGCACAGATACGCAGTATTTT. Translated: CSGSSGSTDTQYF.

This clonotype has a handful of counts. The gene calls are TRBV3-1 and TRBJ2-3, with a weak D call TRBD2 (5 bases). From germline, CDR1 is LGHDT and CDR2 YNNKEL (reference sequence). Trimming stripped 1 base from V and 1 base from J, with 12 bases between. This CDR3 spans 16 amino acids. As DNA, the CDR3 is TGTGCCAGCAGCCAAGGAACAGCGCGGGGCACAGATACGCAGTATTTT. This gives the protein CASSQGTARGTDTQYF.

This sequence joins TRBV11-3 and TRBJ2-7; D may be TRBD1 (6 bases). V was cut by 4 bases and J by 1 base, with 17 bases left in between. This CDR3 comprises 16 residues. Per the germline V gene, CDR1 is SGHNT and CDR2 is YENEEA. CDR3 coding DNA: TGTGCCAGCAGCTCCTCACTTGGGACAAGTTCCTACGAGCAGTACTTC. This codes for CASSSSLGTSSYEQYF.

This clonotype was seen at least ten times. The chain employs TRBV29-1 and TRBJ2-5, with TRBD2 matching 7 bases. The V gene end was trimmed by 3 bases and the J gene end by 5 bases; junction bases not matched to a gene: 0. The germline CDR1 and CDR2 sequences are SQVTM and ANQGSEA. The CDR3 runs 11 residues. This CDR3 is CSVDSGETQYF. Written as DNA, the CDR3 is TGCAGCGTTGATAGCGGGGAGACCCAGTACTTC.

This clonotype was counted ten times or more. The rearrangement joins TRBV30 to TRBJ1-1; tentatively, D is TRBD1 (6 bases). The V end lost 4 bases, the J end lost 4 bases, and 16 bases lay between the germline ends. The CDR3 consists of 14 residues. The germline V gene encodes CDR1 GTSNPN and CDR2 SVGIG (reference sequence). This CDR3 reads CAWILRGIATEAFF. As DNA, the CDR3 is TGTGCCTGGATTTTGAGGGGGATTGCCACTGAAGCTTTCTTT. The whole variable domain, filled in from reference TRBV30 and TRBJ1-1, reads SQTIHQWPATLVQPVGSPLSLECTVEGTSNPNLYWYRQAAGRGLQLLFYSVGIGQISSEVPQNLSASRPQDRQFILSSKKLLLSDSGFYLCAWILRGIATEAFFGQGTRLTVV.

This clonotype has more than one count but fewer than ten. The V call is TRBV7-8, the J call TRBJ2-5, with 13 bases that match TRBD2. J lost 4 bases, V lost 5 bases, and 7 bases had no gene match. Germline V CDR1 and CDR2: SGHVS, FQNEAQ. CDR3 size: 16 residues. The CDR3 coding sequence is TGTGCCAGCAGCCCAAGGACTAGCGGGGGAGGAGAGACCCAGTACTTC. Protein: CASSPRTSGGGETQYF.

A remark on this clonotype: A much larger clonotype is one base distant, so this may be a read error. V gene TRBV6-1 combines with J gene TRBJ2-3; tentatively, D is TRBD2 (6 bases). Germline V gene lookup returns CDR1 MNHNS and CDR2 SASEGT. Trimming cost V 8 bases and J 6 bases, with 9 bases left between them. The CDR3 is made up of 11 amino acids. CDR3 protein: CASGGGDTQYF. The CDR3 DNA is TGTGCCAGCGGTGGGGGGGATACGCAGTATTTT.

This clonotype has a count of ten or more. V is TRBV24-1 and J is TRBJ1-5; a weak D match, TRBD1 (6 bases). Germline values: CDR1 KGHDR, CDR2 SFDVKD. The CDR3 is made up of 15 amino acids. Trimming pared 2 bases from V and 7 bases from J, leaving 14 bases between. The CDR3 region is CATSDSTGPNQPQHF. The CDR3 coding sequence is TGTGCCACCAGTGATTCGACAGGCCCTAACCAGCCCCAGCATTTT.

This clonotype came up a few times. The rearrangement joins TRBV2 to TRBJ2-7, with D tentatively TRBD1 or TRBD2 (6 bases each). The germline gives CDR1 SNHLY, CDR2 FYNNEI. V was clipped by 2 bases and J by 8 bases, with 16 bases between them. CDR3 size: 14 residues. The CDR3 DNA is TGTGCCAGCAGTGAATCTCGGGGGCCGCACAAGCAGTACTTC. This sequence encodes CASSESRGPHKQYF.

The sample holds many counts of this clonotype. The V call is TRBV6-1, the J call TRBJ1-1; D perhaps matches TRBD1 (6 bases). V was shortened by 7 bases and J by 1 base, with 13 bases between the two germline ends. Germline CDR1 reads MNHNS; CDR2 reads SASEGT. The CDR3 is 14 residues long. The CDR3 protein is CASTIGGGNTEAFF. As DNA, the CDR3 is TGTGCCAGCACCATCGGAGGGGGGAACACTGAAGCTTTCTTT.

This clonotype was detected ten times or more. The CDR3 DNA reads TGTGCCAGCAGCCAAGCCGGACTAGCGGCGGGGGAGCAGTACTTC. This codes for CASSQAGLAAGEQYF. The V call is TRBV3-1, the J call TRBJ2-7, with 10 bases that match TRBD2. Germline CDR1 and CDR2: LGHDT and YNNKEL (reference sequence). V lost 1 base, J lost 7 bases, and 7 bases stayed unmatched. The CDR3 is 15 residues long.

The V gene is TRBV9, the J gene TRBJ1-4, with TRBD1 matching over 10 bases. CDR3 length: 14 residues. In germline, CDR1 is SGDLS, CDR2 YYNGEE. After removal of 4 bases from V and 7 bases from J, the junction contained 4 bases not matched to a gene. CDR3 DNA: TGTGCCAGCAGCCCGGGGACAGGGGTTGAAAAACTGTTTTTT. It specifies CASSPGTGVEKLFF.

There are a few counts of this clonotype. The gene calls are TRBV7-6 and TRBJ2-1, with D possibly being TRBD2 (5 bases). Germline V gene sequence: CDR1 SGHVS, CDR2 FNYEAQ. The V gene lost 2 bases and the J gene lost 10 bases, with 12 bases spanning the gap. The CDR3 runs 13 residues. The CDR3 sequence: CASSLSGVREQFF. Written as DNA, the CDR3 is TGTGCCAGCAGCTTATCCGGGGTTAGGGAGCAGTTCTTC.

There are a few counts of this clonotype. The V and J genes are TRBV5-6 and TRBJ2-5; the match to TRBD2 covers 12 bases. J gave up 3 bases and V 4 bases, and 10 bases lay outside the gene matches. This CDR3 comprises 17 residues. Germline loops: CDR1 SGHDT, CDR2 YYEEEE. The chain's CDR3 is CASSLYRTSGEEETQYF. Here the CDR3 DNA reads TGTGCCAGCAGCCTGTATCGGACTAGCGGGGAAGAAGAGACCCAGTACTTC.

This clonotype occurred a few times. The chain joins TRBV4-3 to TRBJ2-1, with D possibly TRBD2 on 6 matching bases. Germline V gene data show CDR1 as LGHNA and CDR2 as YSLEER. Trimming stripped 3 bases from V and 2 bases from J, with 14 bases between. This CDR3 comprises 16 residues. In DNA, the CDR3 is TGCGCCAGCAGCCAGACTACCGGGACTGCCTACAATGAGCAGTTCTTC. This codes for CASSQTTGTAYNEQFF.

This clonotype occurred a few times. The chain is built from TRBV7-2 and TRBJ2-7; 7 bases agree with TRBD1. The J segment lost 4 bases and the V segment lost 3 bases, leaving 3 bases of the junction unmatched. Germline V gives CDR1 SGHTA, CDR2 FQGNSA. CDR3 length: 13 amino acids. The CDR3 coding sequence is TGTGCCAGCAGCTTCCGGGGACAGTACGAGCAGTACTTC. Residues: CASSFRGQYEQYF.

This clonotype was recorded at least ten times. V gene TRBV2 combines with J gene TRBJ2-5; possibly TRBD1 for D (5 bases). The CDR3 runs 13 residues. Germline CDR1 SNHLY, CDR2 FYNNEI. Trimming left V 7 bases short and J 4 bases short, with 13 bases between. In DNA form, the CDR3 reads TGTGCCAGCATGCTGGACAAGGCAGAGACCCAGTACTTC. This translates into CASMLDKAETQYF. Complete variable domain (other parts from reference TRBV2 and TRBJ2-5): EPEVTQTPSHQVTQMGQEVILRCVPISNHLYFYWYRQILGQKVEFLVSFYNNEISEKSEIFDDQFSVERPDGSNFTLKIRSTKLEDSAMYFCASMLDKAETQYFGPGTRLLVL.

This clonotype showed up many times. The V call is TRBV7-9, the J call TRBJ1-1; D remains unclear. The CDR3 sequence is 15 residues long. Germline CDR1 reads SEHNR; CDR2 reads FQNEAQ (reference sequence). V was trimmed by 4 bases and J by 1 base, leaving 13 bases between them. CDR3 region: CASSSIGRRNTEAFF. DNA of the CDR3: TGTGCCAGCAGCTCCATCGGACGGAGGAACACTGAAGCTTTCTTT. The variable domain in full, completed from reference TRBV7-9 and TRBJ1-1, reads DTGVSQNPRHKITKRGQNVTFRCDPISEHNRLYWYRQTLGQGPEFLTYFQNEAQLEKSRLLSDRFSAERPKGSFSTLEIQRTEQGDSAMYLCASSSIGRRNTEAFFGQGTRLTVV.

CDR3 nucleotide sequence: TGTGCCAGTAGTACCAACAGGGGTACGGCCGGGGAGCTGTTTTTT. This gives the protein CASSTNRGTAGELFF. The chain uses TRBV19 and TRBJ2-2; 7 bases agree with TRBD1. The CDR3 runs 15 residues. The germline CDR1 and CDR2 sequences are LNHDA and SQIVND (reference sequence). V trimming: 4 bases; J trimming: 6 bases; junction bases outside the gene matches: 8.

For this clonotype: This likely traces to a read error, being one base from a far larger clone. The chain uses TRBV3-1 and TRBJ2-3; weak D call: TRBD1 (5 bases). The J call may not be correct, given that the DNA end is closer to TRBJ1-1. Germline CDR1 LGHDT, CDR2 YNNKEL (reference sequence). This CDR3 has 13 amino acids. CDR3 DNA: TGTGCCAGCAGCACTAACAGGAAAACTGAAGCTTTCTTT. As protein: CASSTNRKTEAFF.

This clonotype was found many times. This sequence joins TRBV2 and TRBJ2-1, with 7 positions matching TRBD1. The CDR3 contains 15 residues. CDR1 and CDR2 from the germline V gene are SNHLY and FYNNEI. V lost 4 bases to trimming and J lost 6 bases; unmatched junction nucleotides: 9. The CDR3 region has the DNA TGTGCCAGCAGTGTTCCGGGACAGACCTCCAATGAGCAGTTCTTC. Its protein product is CASSVPGQTSNEQFF.

Worth noting for this clonotype: This likely traces to a read error, being one base from a far larger clone. The chain employs TRBV11-3 and TRBJ2-7; the match to TRBD2 covers 7 bases. The CDR3 runs 15 residues. V was pared by 5 bases and J by 7 bases, with 14 bases of the junction left unmatched. The germline V gene has CDR1 SGHNT and CDR2 YENEEA. DNA for the CDR3: TGTGCCAGCAGCCCAAGACTAGCAGCCTTCAATGAGCAGTACTTC. Residues: CASSPRLAAFNEQYF.

In its sample, this clonotype was seen many times. The chain links TRBV2 to TRBJ1-1; D gene ambiguous. The length of the CDR3 is 15 residues. Looked up from germline, CDR1 is SNHLY and CDR2 is FYNNEI. V was clipped by 2 bases and J by 5 bases, with 15 bases between them. CDR3 loop: CASSESWGQWTEAFF. The CDR3, as DNA: TGTGCCAGCAGTGAATCCTGGGGTCAATGGACTGAAGCTTTCTTT.

V is TRBV5-4 and J is TRBJ2-7; 7 bases agree with TRBD1. The CDR3 runs 14 residues. Germline V gene lookup returns CDR1 SGHNT and CDR2 YYREEE (reference sequence). J lost 2 bases, V lost 6 bases, and 8 bases had no gene match. DNA for the CDR3: TGTGCCAGCACCCTTTGGGGACAGACCTACGAGCAGTACTTC. This encodes CASTLWGQTYEQYF.